Here is one T cell receptor beta chain with its context. As yet, its antigen is unknown. The sample belongs to a study of cytomegalovirus exposure and HLA in healthy donors. Study-wide context: A previous analysis identified approximately 110 million unique TCR beta sequences derived from 180 million or so T cells. Study-level points and caveats: Across all donors, roughly uniform sequencing depth was an assumption of the presence/absence analyses.

V gave up 0 bases and J gave up 3 bases, with 15 bases separating them. The CDR3 loop spans 17 amino acids. Germline CDR1 and CDR2: ENHRY and SYGVKD. At the time of sampling, donors were nominally healthy, though unrecorded immune exposures were likely. In the PCR, 60 Vbeta and 13 Jbeta primers were used. The assay was immunoSEQ multiplex PCR, and TCRdb's table has in-frame clones only and misses some. The data hold 35,000 to 55,000 clones, with less than 75% observed a single time. Sequencing was carried out using PBMCs. The TCR sequence derives from a man between 60 and 75 years old in good health and CMV-seropositive. V usage is TRBV10-3 and J usage is TRBJ1-5, with a weak D call TRBD1 (5 bases). CDR3 amino acids: CAISESSVTGINQPQHF. The CDR3 nucleotides read TGTGCCATCAGTGAGTCGAGTGTAACAGGAATCAATCAGCCCCAGCATTTT.